Below are 11 T cell receptor beta chains sequenced from a single sample in a study of T cells in localized non-small cell lung cancer. This table comes from immunoSEQ multiplex PCR, and its TCRdb copy is limited to in-frame clones, with some not included. The sample yields roughly 70,000 clones, roughly nine tenths seen once. The sequences come from peripheral blood, collected before any cancer treatment. The receptors derive from a male donor older than 55 with stage III squamous cell lung carcinoma.

V usage is TRBV18 and J usage is TRBJ1-1; D unclear. The CDR3 covers 14 residues. The V gene lost 3 bases and the J gene lost 2 bases, with 10 bases spanning the gap. Germline V gene sequence: CDR1 KGHSH, CDR2 LQKENI. In nucleotides, the CDR3 is TGTGCCAGCTCACCCGAAATGATTAACACTGAAGCTTTCTTT. It codes for CASSPEMINTEAFF.

The chain has TRBV28 and TRBJ1-2; TRBD1 aligns across 10 bases. CDR3 length: 13 residues. Looked up from germline, CDR1 is MDHEN and CDR2 is SYDVKM. J was trimmed by 8 bases and V by 4 bases; bases with no gene match: 4. CDR3 DNA: TGTGCCAGCAGTTACGACAGGGGGCAAGGCTACACCTTC. Protein product: CASSYDRGQGYTF.

Concerning this clone: The same CDR3 can be traced to other DNA sequences in this sample. V is TRBV5-1 and J is TRBJ2-7; 9 bases fit TRBD1. This CDR3 comprises 15 residues. Germline V gives CDR1 SGHRS, CDR2 YFSETQ. The ends lost 4 bases at V and 0 bases at J; junction bases unmatched: 5. In DNA, the CDR3 is TGCGCCAGCAGCCTAGGACAGGGGAGCTCCTACGAGCAGTACTTC. Translation: CASSLGQGSSYEQYF.

CDR3 sequence (DNA): TGTGCCAGCAGCTTGGACCGTACAGATACGCAGTATTTT. It is translated as CASSLDRTDTQYF. The chain couples TRBV5-6 to TRBJ2-3; D uncertain. The V gene's germline CDR1 is SGHDT and CDR2 YYEEEE. This CDR3 is 13 amino acids long. Trimming took off 0 bases at V and 3 bases at J, with 5 bases between the two ends. The whole variable domain, filled in from reference TRBV5-6 and TRBJ2-3, reads DAGVTQSPTHLIKTRGQQVTLRCSPKSGHDTVSWYQQALGQGPQFIFQYYEEEERQRGNFPDRFSGHQFPNYSSELNVNALLLGDSALYLCASSLDRTDTQYFGPGTRLTVL.

The chain has TRBV15 and TRBJ2-3, with no clear D. CDR1 is LNHNV, CDR2 YYDKDF, per germline (reference sequence). The CDR3 is made up of 16 amino acids. V dropped 4 bases and J dropped 0 bases, with 14 bases sitting between them. The CDR3 loop is CATSIDLSPSTDTQYF. The CDR3 nucleotides read TGTGCCACCAGCATAGATCTGAGCCCTAGCACAGATACGCAGTATTTT.

The chain joins TRBV30 to TRBJ1-1; perhaps TRBD1 as D (5 bases). Per germline, CDR1 GTSNPN and CDR2 SVGIG (reference sequence). The CDR3 spans 15 residues. V lost 0 bases and J 2 bases, leaving 13 bases between the germline ends. The CDR3 DNA follows: TGTGCCTGGAGTGTTTCGGGACCGATTAACACTGAAGCTTTCTTT. It is translated as CAWSVSGPINTEAFF.

The V gene is TRBV6-4, the J gene TRBJ2-2; a possible D gene is TRBD1 (5 bases). The germline gives CDR1 MRHNA, CDR2 SNTAGT. CDR3 length equals 14 residues. V lost 0 bases to trimming and J lost 9 bases, with 11 bases between them. CDR3 bases: TGTGCCAGCAGTGACTCGAAGGGGCCCCGGGAGCTGTTTTTT. The encoded protein is CASSDSKGPRELFF.

V gene TRBV5-4 combines with J gene TRBJ2-1, with D perhaps assigned TRBD1 or TRBD2 (6 bases each). This CDR3 contains 15 residues. Trimming shortened V by 0 bases and J by 5 bases, and 12 bases separated the two germline ends. The germline V gene has CDR1 SGHNT and CDR2 YYREEE (reference sequence). The CDR3 here is CASSLVGGPNNEQFF. In DNA form, the CDR3 reads TGTGCCAGCAGCTTGGTAGGGGGGCCGAACAATGAGCAGTTCTTC.

The chain carries TRBV7-2 and TRBJ1-5, with 7 positions matching TRBD1. The CDR3 runs to 14 residues. Unmatched junction bases numbered 5, after V lost 5 bases and J lost 4 bases. Per germline, CDR1 SGHTA and CDR2 FQGNSA. Here the CDR3 DNA reads TGTGCCAGCAGCCCGGGGACAGCAAATCAGCCCCAGCATTTT. Amino acids: CASSPGTANQPQHF.

The chain is built from TRBV18 and TRBJ2-1; a weak D match, TRBD2 (6 bases). The CDR3 length is 16 residues. Trimming removed 3 bases at V and 5 bases at J, with 17 bases between. Germline assignment: CDR1 KGHSH and CDR2 LQKENI. The CDR3 DNA follows: TGTGCCAGCTCACCTTCTGGGGGGTTCTCGGACAATGAGCAGTTCTTC. This gives the protein CASSPSGGFSDNEQFF.

V is TRBV11-3 and J is TRBJ2-1, with TRBD1 as a possible D gene (6 bases). CDR1 SGHNT and CDR2 YENEEA come from the germline V gene. V lost 1 base and J lost 10, with 17 bases in between. The CDR3 has 15 amino acids. CDR3 in amino acids: CASSLGRGDHLEQFF. Here the CDR3 DNA reads TGTGCCAGCAGCTTAGGCAGGGGAGATCATCTGGAGCAGTTCTTC.